These 32 T cell receptor beta chains were sequenced from one sample in a study of T cells in Graves' hyperthyroidism and ophthalmopathy (dated 2019 in TCRdb). The protocol used for the library was multiplex PCR. Instrument used: Illumina HiSeq 2000. Amplification of TCR beta CDR3 regions was carried out from RNA transcripts. The first round of RT-PCR for the TCR CDR3 was performed with the HTBI primer set and the Qiagen OneStep RT-PCR kit. TCRdb trimmed the raw reads at Q25, called clones with MiXCR and kept productive beta chains. Here each entry gathers all rows of one CDR3 protein and keeps the most common genes and DNA. The sample contains 650,000 to 850,000 distinct CDR3 sequences, roughly a sixth of them found a single time. Over 15% of the sample lies in the top ten. Sequencing used blood. Receptor source: a woman in her fifties or sixties with Graves' hyperthyroidism that later progressed to Graves' ophthalmopathy.

J is TRBJ2-1 and V is TRBV3-1; D unclear. Germline V gene data show CDR1 as LGHDT and CDR2 as YNNKEL (reference sequence). The V and J ends lost 5 bases and 9 bases respectively, with 14 bases between them. CDR3 size: 13 residues. The CDR3 nucleotides read TGTGCCAGCAGCTTACCCCTTTGGGGTGAGCAGTTCTTC. Amino acids: CASSLPLWGEQFF.

Ten or more counts support this clonotype. This chain links TRBV2 with TRBJ2-3; D gene uncertain. CDR1 SNHLY and CDR2 FYNNEI come from the germline V gene. The V gene lost 7 bases and the J gene lost 1 base, with 6 bases spanning the gap. The CDR3 runs to 12 residues. The CDR3 region has the DNA TGTGCCAGCAACGTGGGCACAGATACGCAGTATTTT. It encodes CASNVGTDTQYF.

The V gene is TRBV6-2 or TRBV6-3, the J gene TRBJ1-5, with 7 bases fitting TRBD1. The germline gives CDR1 MNHEY, CDR2 SVGEGT. V lost 4 bases to trimming and J lost 5 bases; unmatched junction nucleotides: 8. This CDR3 comprises 15 residues. The CDR3 DNA is TGTGCCAGCAGTTGGCTCGGGACAGCCCATCAGCCCCAGCATTTT. It specifies CASSWLGTAHQPQHF.

The chain carries TRBV12-3 or TRBV12-4 and TRBJ1-2; 7 nucleotides match TRBD1. V trimming: 5 bases; J trimming: 7 bases; junction bases outside the gene matches: 10. The CDR3 extends over 14 amino acids. Here the CDR3 DNA reads TGTGCCAGCAGTCCCATGACAGGGAATGGTGGCTACACCTTC. This sequence encodes CASSPMTGNGGYTF.

The rearrangement links TRBV7-2 to TRBJ2-3, with TRBD2 matching 9 bases. The CDR3 extends over 16 amino acids. Unmatched junction bases numbered 9, after V lost 2 bases and J lost 6 bases. Per the germline V gene, CDR1 is SGHTA and CDR2 is FQGNSA. The CDR3 loop reads CASSLRSGGSQDTQYF. As DNA, the CDR3 is TGTGCCAGCAGCTTACGAAGCGGGGGGAGCCAGGATACGCAGTATTTT.

This clonotype was observed a handful of times. V and J are TRBV20-1 and TRBJ2-7, with D maybe TRBD1 (6 bases). CDR1 and CDR2 (germline): DFQATT, SNEGSKA (reference sequence). V gave up 4 bases and J gave up 2 bases, with 15 bases separating them. This CDR3 is built from 14 residues. CDR3 protein: CSAKGHLNPYEQYF. The CDR3 DNA sequence: TGCAGTGCTAAGGGACACCTTAACCCCTACGAGCAGTACTTC.

This rearrangement joins TRBV20-1 to TRBJ1-5, with D uncertain. CDR1 and CDR2 from the germline V gene are DFQATT and SNEGSKA (reference sequence). V was clipped by 4 bases and J by 3 bases, with 16 bases between them. The CDR3 length is 15 residues. This chain's CDR3 is CSAKETLSDNQPQHF. The DNA for the CDR3 is TGCAGTGCTAAGGAGACGCTTTCCGACAATCAGCCCCAGCATTTT.

Ten or more counts support this clonotype. V and J are TRBV7-3 and TRBJ2-1; 7 nucleotides align to TRBD2. Germline V CDR1 and CDR2: SGHTA, FQGTGA. The CDR3 contains 15 residues. The V gene end was trimmed by 5 bases and the J gene end by 4 bases; junction bases not matched to a gene: 8. CDR3 loop: CASSAAGVQYNEQFF. The CDR3 DNA reads as TGTGCCAGCAGCGCCGCGGGGGTCCAATACAATGAGCAGTTCTTC. The variable domain in full, completed from reference TRBV7-3 and TRBJ2-1, reads GAGVSQTPSNKVTEKGKYVELRCDPISGHTALYWYRQSLGQGPEFLIYFQGTGAADDSGLPNDRFFAVRPEGSVSTLKIQRTERGDSAVYLCASSAAGVQYNEQFFGPGTRLTVL.

CDR3 in amino acids: CASSETGGYNEQFF. In DNA form, the CDR3 reads TGTGCCAGCAGCGAGACAGGGGGGTACAATGAGCAGTTCTTC. This sequence joins TRBV7-2 and TRBJ2-1, with 9 positions matching TRBD1. Germline CDR1 and CDR2: SGHTA and FQGNSA. Trimming cost V 5 bases and J 4 bases; bases outside gene matches: 3. The CDR3 has 14 amino acids.

Many counts were recorded for this clonotype. The rearrangement joins TRBV5-4 to TRBJ2-2, with D perhaps matching TRBD2 (5 bases). CDR1 and CDR2 (germline): SGHNT, YYREEE (reference sequence). CDR3 length equals 15 residues. Between the trimmed V and J ends, which lost 0 bases and 1 base, there was a span of 7 bases. The CDR3 reads CASSLGRGNTGELFF. The CDR3 DNA is TGTGCCAGCAGCTTGGGACGGGGGAACACCGGGGAGCTGTTTTTT.

This clonotype was seen repeatedly, ten times or more. This chain connects TRBV2 to TRBJ2-1; 8 bases align to TRBD2. CDR1 is SNHLY and CDR2 is FYNNEI in the germline V gene. Losses at the gene ends were 2 bases for V and 6 bases for J; bases not matched to a gene: 6. CDR3 size: 15 residues. The CDR3 loop reads CASSERRSGGNEQFF. The CDR3 bases are TGTGCCAGCAGTGAACGGCGGAGCGGGGGCAATGAGCAGTTCTTC.

This clonotype occurred many times. The rearrangement joins TRBV5-1 to TRBJ2-5; the match to TRBD1 covers 12 bases. V shed 7 bases and J 5 bases; nucleotides not matched to a gene: 3. Germline CDR1 reads SGHRS; CDR2 reads YFSETQ. The CDR3 consists of 13 residues. The CDR3 DNA is TGCGCCAGCGGGACAGGGGGCCGGGAGACCCAGTACTTC. Translating it yields CASGTGGRETQYF.

A note on this clonotype: Given a much more abundant clone one base away, this may be a read error. The chain combines TRBV2 with TRBJ2-5; D is perhaps TRBD1 (6 bases). From germline, CDR1 is SNHLY and CDR2 FYNNEI. The CDR3 has 15 amino acids. CDR3 in amino acids: CASSEDRVYQETQHF. In nucleotides, the CDR3 is TGTGCCAGCAGTGAAGACAGGGTTTACCAAGAGACCCAGCACTTC.

The chain has TRBV7-2 and TRBJ1-2; D possibly corresponds to TRBD1 (6 bases). Trimming cost V 2 bases and J 4 bases, with 11 bases left between them. The CDR3 loop spans 14 amino acids. From germline, CDR1 is SGHTA and CDR2 FQGNSA. The CDR3 nucleotides are TGTGCCAGCAGCTTAAGGACAGTTAGCTATGGCTACACCTTC. This translates into CASSLRTVSYGYTF. Full variable domain (missing parts from reference TRBV7-2 and TRBJ1-2): GAGVSQSPSNKVTEKGKDVELRCDPISGHTALYWYRQSLGQGLEFLIYFQGNSAPDKSGLPSDRFSAERTGGSVSTLTIQRTQQEDSAVYLCASSLRTVSYGYTFGSGTRLTVV.

The sample holds one count of this clonotype. A much larger clonotype is one base distant, so this may be a read error. V gene TRBV2 combines with J gene TRBJ2-5, with D possibly TRBD1 on 6 matching bases. CDR1 and CDR2 from the germline V gene are SNHLY and FYNNEI. The CDR3 covers 14 residues. CDR3 nucleotide sequence: TGTGCCAGCAGTGGGACAGTGAATCAAGATACCCAGTACTTC. This sequence encodes CASSGTVNQDTQYF.

This rearrangement joins TRBV2 to TRBJ2-7; TRBD2 matches 7 bases. V lost 5 bases to trimming and J lost 6 bases; unmatched junction nucleotides: 7. This CDR3 contains 13 residues. Germline CDR1 and CDR2: SNHLY and FYNNEI. CDR3 region: CASSPGPGGEQYF. The DNA for the CDR3 is TGTGCCAGCAGTCCTGGCCCGGGAGGCGAGCAGTACTTC.

This clonotype was detected once. The chain uses TRBV6-1 and TRBJ1-1, with D tentatively TRBD1 (6 bases). The CDR3 loop spans 14 amino acids. V shed 10 bases and J shed 4 bases, with 19 bases lying between them. Per the germline V gene, CDR1 is MNHNS and CDR2 is SASEGT. The chain's CDR3 is CATTGHGHRTEAFF. DNA for the CDR3: TGTGCCACGACGGGACACGGCCATCGCACTGAAGCTTTCTTT.

The V call is TRBV3-1, the J call TRBJ2-1; D gene ambiguous. This CDR3 is 18 amino acids long. CDR1 is LGHDT and CDR2 is YNNKEL in the germline V gene (reference sequence). Trimming took off 0 bases at V and 3 bases at J, with 18 bases between the two ends. The CDR3 reads CASSQDSPSKIDYNEQFF. Here the CDR3 DNA reads TGTGCCAGCAGCCAAGATTCCCCTTCAAAGATCGACTACAATGAGCAGTTCTTC.

This clonotype has only a few counts. The chain uses TRBV7-9 and TRBJ2-3; the D gene could be TRBD1 or TRBD2 (5 bases each). V shed 3 bases and J shed 3 bases, with 19 bases lying between them. Germline assignment: CDR1 SEHNR and CDR2 FQNEAQ (reference sequence). There are 17 residues in the CDR3. The CDR3, as DNA: TGTGCCAGCAGCTTCCTCGGGGCGCATATAGGAACAGATACGCAGTATTTT. Protein product: CASSFLGAHIGTDTQYF.

The chain couples TRBV13 to TRBJ2-3; D unclear. V was shortened by 0 bases and J by 5 bases, with 6 bases between the two germline ends. This CDR3 has 13 amino acids. The germline CDR1 and CDR2 sequences are PRHDT and FYEKMQ (reference sequence). CDR3 nucleotide sequence: TGTGCCAGCAGCTTAGGGTACATAGATACGCAGTATTTT. Encoded protein: CASSLGYIDTQYF.

A remark on this clonotype: A much larger clone differs from this one at a single base, so this may be a read error. The CDR3 sequence: CASKRGQFLANHGYTF. The DNA for the CDR3 is TGTGCCAGCAAAAGAGGACAATTCCTTGCTAACCATGGCTACACCTTC. This chain joins TRBV6-1 and TRBJ1-2; perhaps TRBD1 as D (5 bases). In germline, CDR1 is MNHNS, CDR2 SASEGT. The CDR3 contains 16 residues.

This clonotype was observed at least ten times. This chain joins TRBV11-1 and TRBJ2-3, with D uncertain. The V end was cut by 5 bases, the J end by 4 bases, with 7 bases between. The germline CDR1 and CDR2 sequences are SGHAT and FQDESV (reference sequence). The CDR3 extends over 12 amino acids. CDR3 DNA: TGTGCCAGCAGCCTCAAACCAGATACGCAGTATTTT. Protein sequence: CASSLKPDTQYF. Full variable domain (missing parts from reference TRBV11-1 and TRBJ2-3): EAEVAQSPRYKITEKSQAVAFWCDPISGHATLYWYRQILGQGPELLVQFQDESVVDDSQLPKDRFSAERLKGVDSTLKIQPAELGDSAMYLCASSLKPDTQYFGPGTRLTVL.

This clonotype was detected a few times. The chain links TRBV15 to TRBJ1-1; D gene ambiguous. From germline, CDR1 is LNHNV and CDR2 YYDKDF (reference sequence). Trimming shortened V by 1 base and J by 1 base, and 10 bases separated the two germline ends. CDR3 length: 15 amino acids. CDR3 region: CATSRGEGKNTEAFF. Here the CDR3 DNA reads TGTGCCACCAGCAGAGGGGAGGGAAAGAACACTGAAGCTTTCTTT.

This clonotype was observed once. The J gene is TRBJ2-2, the V gene TRBV27; TRBD1 matches 8 bases. V lost 5 bases, J lost 5 bases, and 7 bases stayed unmatched. CDR1 is MNHEY, CDR2 SMNVEV, per germline (reference sequence). This CDR3 comprises 15 residues. In DNA, the CDR3 is TGTGCCAGCAGTAACACAGGGGGAAGGACCGGGGAGCTGTTTTTT. This sequence encodes CASSNTGGRTGELFF.

The V call is TRBV27, the J call TRBJ2-3, with unresolved D. Germline V gene lookup returns CDR1 MNHEY and CDR2 SMNVEV (reference sequence). Trimming took off 5 bases at V and 0 bases at J, with 12 bases between the two ends. The CDR3 is 15 residues long. The CDR3 loop reads CASSIIPASTDTQYF. Here the CDR3 DNA reads TGTGCCAGCAGTATCATCCCGGCTAGCACAGATACGCAGTATTTT.

V gene TRBV6-6 combines with J gene TRBJ2-2; TRBD2 agrees at 8 bases. After removal of 0 bases from V and 7 bases from J, the junction contained 7 bases not matched to a gene. The CDR3 has 16 amino acids. Germline loops: CDR1 MNHNY, CDR2 SVGAGI (reference sequence). The CDR3 here is CASSYSSGGPSGELFF. CDR3 sequence (DNA): TGTGCCAGCAGTTACTCGTCGGGGGGGCCAAGCGGGGAGCTGTTTTTT.

The chain links TRBV4-1 to TRBJ1-5; D ambiguous. V gave up 1 base and J gave up 3 bases, with 19 bases separating them. CDR1 is MGHRA and CDR2 is YSYEKL in the germline V gene. The CDR3 consists of 18 residues. This CDR3 is CASSQGVGIVTNNQPQHF. Here the CDR3 DNA reads TGCGCCAGCAGCCAAGGAGTAGGGATAGTCACAAACAATCAGCCCCAGCATTTT.

This clonotype was seen more than once but under ten times. CDR3 residues: CASSSPGVIAGSTDTQYF. The CDR3 bases are TGCGCCAGCAGCTCACCGGGCGTGATAGCGGGTAGCACAGATACGCAGTATTTT. J is TRBJ2-3 and V is TRBV5-1; 7 bases are a match to TRBD2. The germline CDR1 and CDR2 sequences are SGHRS and YFSETQ. This CDR3 contains 18 residues. The trim removed 3 bases at V and 0 bases at J, leaving 13 bases unmatched.

The chain links TRBV20-1 to TRBJ2-2, with D perhaps matching TRBD2 (7 bases). Germline V gene sequence: CDR1 DFQATT, CDR2 SNEGSKA (reference sequence). V lost 3 bases and J 7 bases, leaving 15 bases between the germline ends. The CDR3 is 14 residues long. The CDR3: CSARRGGANGELFF. CDR3 nucleotides: TGCAGTGCTAGGAGGGGGGGAGCAAACGGGGAGCTGTTTTTT.

A word on this clonotype: Germline and junction disagree at one end, which may indicate a read error. The genes are TRBV7-9 and TRBJ2-5; D may be TRBD1 (6 bases). Germline V CDR1 and CDR2: SEHNR, FQNEAQ (reference sequence). The CDR3 runs 15 residues. In DNA form, the CDR3 reads TGTGCCAGCAGGTTAGGGGGATCTGGGCAAGAGACCCAGTACTTC. Protein: CASRLGGSGQETQYF.

V is TRBV19 and J is TRBJ2-3; 7 nucleotides match TRBD1. This CDR3 region has 15 residues. Per the germline V gene, CDR1 is LNHDA and CDR2 is SQIVND (reference sequence). Germline trimming cut 3 bases from V and 4 bases from J; bases unmatched to any gene: 7. The CDR3: CASSMYTGDPDTQYF. CDR3 DNA: TGTGCCAGTAGTATGTACACAGGGGATCCAGATACGCAGTATTTT.

This clonotype was observed a few times. This sequence joins TRBV6-1 and TRBJ1-1; D is undetermined. The ends were cut back, 6 bases at V and 0 bases at J, with 14 bases in the middle. The CDR3 is made up of 15 amino acids. Germline lookup yields CDR1 MNHNS and CDR2 SASEGT. The CDR3 DNA follows: TGTGCCAGCAGGCTAGTCGGAGCTGTGAACACTGAAGCTTTCTTT. Translation: CASRLVGAVNTEAFF.